Listed below are T cell receptor beta chains from one sample, sequenced in a study of long-term antiretroviral therapy in people with HIV. Measured with immunoSEQ multiplex PCR; TCRdb has only the in-frame clones, and not every one. The top ten hold 5.6% of the sample, which has fewer than 30,000 clones, about four fifths seen once. The specimen was unsorted PBMCs, collected 0.7 years before starting antiretroviral therapy. Receptors were obtained from a man aged 30 to 39 with HIV. CDR3s include the opening cysteine and the closing phenylalanine or tryptophan. A D gene is named only where the DNA matches it firmly. The listing skips clone size in some rows; elsewhere it reads once, few, many or a size class.

clone_size | d_call | j_call | v_call | cdr3_length | cdr3_aa | cdr3_nt
. | . | TRBJ1-6 | TRBV15 | 17 | CATSSGTRSSYNSPLHF | TGTGCCACCAGCAGTGGTACAAGGAGCTCCTATAATTCACCCCTCCACTTT
. | . | TRBJ2-7 | TRBV6-5 | 13 | CASSYRASYEQYF | TGTGCCAGCAGTTACCGTGCCTCCTACGAGCAGTACTTC
. | TRBD2 | TRBJ2-3 | TRBV5-6 | 15 | CASSLKTSRGDTQYF | TGTGCCAGCAGCTTGAAGACTAGCCGGGGGGATACGCAGTATTTT
. | . | TRBJ2-1 | TRBV6-5 | 14 | CASSYWRGTHEQFF | TGTGCCAGCAGTTACTGGCGGGGGACACATGAGCAGTTCTTC
. | . | TRBJ2-1 | TRBV25-1 | 15 | CASSDPTQAYNEQFF | TGTGCCAGCAGTGACCCGACGCAAGCCTACAATGAGCAGTTCTTC
. | TRBD1 | TRBJ2-1 | TRBV4-3 | 15 | CASSLGQGLHNEQFF | TGCGCCAGCAGCTTGGGACAGGGCCTTCACAATGAGCAGTTCTTC
. | . | TRBJ1-4 | TRBV9 | 16 | CASSSLAMATNEKLFF | TGTGCCAGCAGCTCTCTTGCCATGGCAACTAATGAAAAACTGTTTTTT
. | . | TRBJ2-7 | TRBV21-1 | 17 | CASSKGRTGGTIYEQYF | TGTGCCAGCAGCAAAGGCCGTACAGGGGGAACGATCTACGAGCAGTACTTC
once | . | TRBJ2-1 | TRBV6-1 | 14 | CASTPVGDYNEQFF | TGTGCCAGCACCCCGGTAGGGGACTACAATGAGCAGTTCTTC
once | TRBD2 | TRBJ2-5 | TRBV13 | 15 | CASSLSAGVEETQYF | TGTGCCAGCAGCTTATCCGCGGGAGTAGAAGAGACCCAGTACTTC
. | . | TRBJ2-7 | TRBV18 | 15 | CASSPSGQGSYEQYF | TGTGCCAGCTCACCAAGCGGGCAGGGGTCCTACGAGCAGTACTTC
. | . | TRBJ1-3 | TRBV4-3 | 15 | CASSQVPGTGNTIYF | TGCGCCAGCAGCCAAGTACCGGGAACTGGAAACACCATATATTTT
. | . | TRBJ2-1 | TRBV19 | 15 | CASSIDRGSYNEQFF | TGTGCCAGTAGTATTGACCGAGGCTCCTACAATGAGCAGTTCTTC
. | TRBD2 | TRBJ2-1 | TRBV29-1 | 15 | CSVDPSGGAYNEQFF | TGCAGCGTTGACCCTAGCGGAGGAGCCTACAATGAGCAGTTCTTC
. | TRBD2 | TRBJ2-3 | TRBV9 | 13 | CASSGSGGDTQYF | TGTGCCAGCAGCGGCTCGGGGGGAGATACGCAGTATTTT
. | TRBD1 | TRBJ2-2 | TRBV7-2 | 16 | CASSYGTGIVTGELFF | TGTGCCAGCAGTTATGGGACAGGGATTGTGACCGGGGAGCTGTTTTTT
. | . | TRBJ2-2 | TRBV5-1 | 15 | CASSLAQENTGELFF | TGCGCCAGCAGCTTGGCGCAGGAAAACACCGGGGAGCTGTTTTTT
. | TRBD2 | TRBJ2-2 | TRBV7-7 | 17 | CASSFAPGLVGTGELFF | TGTGCTAGCAGCTTTGCCCCGGGACTAGTAGGTACCGGGGAGCTGTTTTTT
. | . | TRBJ1-1 | TRBV6-5 | 16 | CASSFSWADMNTEAFF | TGTGCCAGCAGTTTCTCGTGGGCAGACATGAACACTGAAGCTTTCTTT
. | . | TRBJ2-7 | TRBV9 | 14 | CASSVQGSPYEQYF | TGTGCCAGCAGCGTGCAAGGGTCCCCCTACGAGCAGTACTTC
. | TRBD1 | TRBJ1-5 | TRBV28 | 16 | CASSLVSPTGAQPQHF | TGTGCCAGCAGTTTAGTTTCTCCCACAGGGGCTCAGCCCCAGCATTTT
. | TRBD2 | TRBJ2-7 | TRBV5-8 | 12 | CASSRTRKEQYF | TGTGCCAGCAGCCGGACTAGAAAGGAGCAGTACTTC
. | . | TRBJ1-4 | TRBV5-1 | 15 | CASSLDRRRNEKLFF | TGCGCCAGCAGCTTGGACAGGAGGAGAAATGAAAAACTGTTTTTT
. | . | TRBJ2-1 | TRBV5-4 | 13 | CASSLDYGNEQFF | TGTGCCAGCAGCTTGGACTACGGGAATGAGCAGTTCTTC
. | TRBD2 | TRBJ2-7 | TRBV10-3 | 14 | CAINPQREGHEQYF | TGTGCCATCAACCCGCAGCGGGAGGGCCACGAGCAGTACTTC
. | . | TRBJ2-3 | TRBV28 | 16 | CASSSPGAESTDTQYF | TGTGCCAGCAGTTCCCCTGGGGCGGAGAGCACAGATACGCAGTATTTT
. | TRBD2 | TRBJ2-5 | TRBV11-2 | 16 | CASSPGTSGKHETQYF | TGTGCCAGCAGCCCTGGGACTAGCGGGAAACACGAGACCCAGTACTTC
. | . | TRBJ2-3 | TRBV7-9 | 12 | CASSPRGDTQYF | TGTGCCAGCAGCCCCCGGGGGGATACGCAGTATTTT
. | . | TRBJ2-7 | TRBV7-6 | 13 | CASSLDRSYEQYF | TGTGCCAGCAGCTTAGACAGGTCCTACGAGCAGTACTTC
few | . | TRBJ1-6 | TRBV11-3 | 14 | CASSLGHQNSPLHF | TGTGCCAGCAGCTTGGGACATCAGAATTCACCCCTCCACTTT
. | . | TRBJ2-1 | TRBV4-2 | 15 | CASSQDLGSYNEQFF | TGTGCCAGCAGCCAAGATCTAGGGTCCTACAATGAGCAGTTCTTC
. | TRBD1 | TRBJ1-1 | TRBV15 | 17 | CATSRVGTGGLNTEAFF | TGTGCCACCAGCAGAGTGGGGACAGGGGGCCTGAACACTGAAGCTTTCTTT
once | TRBD1 | TRBJ1-5 | TRBV18 | 14 | CASSPGTGNQPQHF | TGTGCCAGCTCACCCGGGACAGGCAATCAGCCCCAGCATTTT
. | TRBD1 | TRBJ2-1 | TRBV5-1 | 13 | CASSSTGVNEQFF | TGCGCCAGCAGCTCGACAGGGGTTAATGAGCAGTTCTTC
. | . | TRBJ1-1 | TRBV2 | 16 | CASSDPGGYGNTEAFF | TGTGCCAGCAGTGACCCTGGGGGTTACGGGAACACTGAAGCTTTCTTT
. | . | TRBJ1-2 | TRBV15 | 15 | CATSRNLDRHYGYTF | TGTGCCACCAGCAGAAACCTGGACAGACACTATGGCTACACCTTC
. | . | TRBJ1-1 | TRBV6-6 | 15 | CASSYSRGRGTEAFF | TGTGCCAGCAGTTACTCGCGGGGAAGGGGGACTGAAGCTTTCTTT
. | TRBD2 | TRBJ2-1 | TRBV7-2 | 14 | CASNGGASYNEQFF | TGTGCCAGCAACGGGGGGGCCTCCTACAATGAGCAGTTCTTC
. | . | TRBJ2-1 | TRBV7-9 | 14 | CASSLAGPANEQFF | TGTGCCAGCAGCTTAGCAGGGCCGGCCAATGAGCAGTTCTTC
. | . | TRBJ2-7 | TRBV5-1 | 15 | CASSLEATGTYEQYF | TGCGCCAGCAGCTTGGAAGCGACAGGGACTTACGAGCAGTACTTC
. | . | TRBJ2-4 | TRBV9 | 15 | CASSVGSGGGWIQYF | TGTGCCAGCAGCGTAGGATCGGGGGGCGGTTGGATTCAGTACTTC
few | . | TRBJ1-2 | TRBV4-1 | 16 | CASSHHPPDGRYGYTF | TGCGCCAGCAGCCACCACCCGCCGGACGGCCGCTATGGCTACACCTTC
. | . | TRBJ1-2 | TRBV30 | 14 | CAWSEARGGYGYTF | TGTGCCTGGAGCGAGGCCCGGGGAGGGTATGGCTACACCTTC
once | . | TRBJ2-7 | TRBV6-5 | 14 | CASSVTGIGYEQYF | TGTGCCAGCAGTGTAACCGGGATCGGTTACGAGCAGTACTTC
. | . | TRBJ1-2 | TRBV7-9 | 14 | CASTPQGGAGGYTF | TGTGCCAGCACCCCGCAAGGAGGCGCGGGGGGCTACACCTTC
. | . | TRBJ2-3 | TRBV7-8 | 13 | CASSLESAGTQYF | TGTGCCAGCAGCTTAGAATCGGCAGGAACGCAGTATTTT
. | . | TRBJ1-2 | TRBV6-5 | 13 | CASSRIGEYGYTF | TGTGCCAGCAGTCGGATAGGGGAGTATGGCTACACCTTC
. | TRBD1 | TRBJ2-5 | TRBV14 | 14 | CASSLRTGRETQYF | TGTGCCAGCAGCCTACGGACAGGGCGAGAGACCCAGTACTTC
. | TRBD1 | TRBJ2-7 | TRBV5-1 | 14 | CASSFGTGAYEQYF | TGCGCCAGCAGTTTCGGGACAGGGGCCTACGAGCAGTACTTC
. | . | TRBJ2-5 | TRBV2 | 11 | CAGGLKETQYF | TGTGCCGGTGGGCTAAAAGAGACCCAGTACTTC
. | . | TRBJ1-6 | TRBV28 | 14 | CASSHGTTLSPLHF | TGTGCCAGCAGCCATGGGACCACCCTATCACCCCTCCACTTT
. | TRBD1 | TRBJ2-5 | TRBV5-1 | 15 | CASSLLGTGGETQYF | TGCGCCAGCAGCTTGCTGGGGACAGGGGGAGAGACCCAGTACTTC